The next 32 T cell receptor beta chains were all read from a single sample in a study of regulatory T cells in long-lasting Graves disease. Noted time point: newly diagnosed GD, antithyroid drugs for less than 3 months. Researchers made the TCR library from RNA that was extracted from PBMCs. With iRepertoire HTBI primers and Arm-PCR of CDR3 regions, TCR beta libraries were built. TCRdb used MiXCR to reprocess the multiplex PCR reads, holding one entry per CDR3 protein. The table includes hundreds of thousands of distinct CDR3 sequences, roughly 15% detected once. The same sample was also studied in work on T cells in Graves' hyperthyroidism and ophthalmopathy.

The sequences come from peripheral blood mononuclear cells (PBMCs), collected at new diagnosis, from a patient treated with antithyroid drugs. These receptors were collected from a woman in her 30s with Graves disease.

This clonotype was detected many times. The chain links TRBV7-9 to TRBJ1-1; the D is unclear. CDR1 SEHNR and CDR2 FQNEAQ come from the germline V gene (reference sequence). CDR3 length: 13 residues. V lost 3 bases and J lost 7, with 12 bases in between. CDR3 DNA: TGTGCCAGCAGCTTTCTATCCTCGAGTGAAGCTTTCTTT. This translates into CASSFLSSSEAFF.

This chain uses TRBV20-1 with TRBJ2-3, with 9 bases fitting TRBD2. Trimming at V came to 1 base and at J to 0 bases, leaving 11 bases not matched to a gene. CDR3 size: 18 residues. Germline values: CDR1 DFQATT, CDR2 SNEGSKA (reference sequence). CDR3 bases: TGCAGTGCTAGAGGGGGAGTGACTAGCGGCCTTAGCACAGATACGCAGTATTTT. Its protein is CSARGGVTSGLSTDTQYF.

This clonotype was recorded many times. CDR3 bases: TGTGCCAGCAGTAAAGGAACCGGGACAGCGGCCCGCGAGCAGTACTTC. Its translation is CASSKGTGTAAREQYF. The gene calls are TRBV25-1 and TRBJ2-7, with 7 bases fitting TRBD1. The CDR3 extends over 16 amino acids. Losses at the gene ends were 5 bases for V and 6 bases for J; bases not matched to a gene: 16. Germline V CDR1 and CDR2: MGHDK, SYGVNS.

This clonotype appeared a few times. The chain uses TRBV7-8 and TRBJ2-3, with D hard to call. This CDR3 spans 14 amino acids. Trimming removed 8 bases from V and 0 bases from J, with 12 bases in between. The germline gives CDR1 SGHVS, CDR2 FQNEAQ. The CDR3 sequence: CASGKPYSTDTQYF. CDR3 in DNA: TGTGCCAGCGGCAAACCGTACAGCACAGATACGCAGTATTTT.

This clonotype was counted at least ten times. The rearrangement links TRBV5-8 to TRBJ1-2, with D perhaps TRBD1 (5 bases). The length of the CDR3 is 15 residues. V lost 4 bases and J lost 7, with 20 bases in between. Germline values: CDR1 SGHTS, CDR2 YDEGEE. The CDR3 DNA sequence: TGTGCCAGCAGCGGAACCCGGGACTGGTGGGGTGGCTACACCTTC. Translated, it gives CASSGTRDWWGGYTF.

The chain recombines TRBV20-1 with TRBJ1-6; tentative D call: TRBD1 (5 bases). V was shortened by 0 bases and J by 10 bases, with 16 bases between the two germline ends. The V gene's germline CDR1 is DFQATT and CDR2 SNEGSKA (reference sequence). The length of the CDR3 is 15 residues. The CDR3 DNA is TGCAGTGCTAGAGATCGGTCCGGGGGAGGGTCACCCCTCCACTTT. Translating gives CSARDRSGGGSPLHF.

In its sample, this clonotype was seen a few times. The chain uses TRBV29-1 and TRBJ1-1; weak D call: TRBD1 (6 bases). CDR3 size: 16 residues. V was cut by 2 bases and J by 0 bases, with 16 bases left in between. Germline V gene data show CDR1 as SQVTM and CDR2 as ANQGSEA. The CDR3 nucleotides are TGCAGCGTTGAATGGGGAAACAGGGTTTTGAACACTGAAGCTTTCTTT. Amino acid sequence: CSVEWGNRVLNTEAFF.

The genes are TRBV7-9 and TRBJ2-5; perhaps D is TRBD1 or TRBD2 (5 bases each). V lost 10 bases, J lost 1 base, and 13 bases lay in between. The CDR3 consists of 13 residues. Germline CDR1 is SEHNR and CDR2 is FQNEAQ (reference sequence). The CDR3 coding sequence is TGTGCCACCAAACCGGGACGCCAAGAGACCCAGTACTTC. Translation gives CATKPGRQETQYF. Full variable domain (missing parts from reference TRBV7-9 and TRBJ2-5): DTGVSQNPRHKITKRGQNVTFRCDPISEHNRLYWYRQTLGQGPEFLTYFQNEAQLEKSRLLSDRFSAERPKGSFSTLEIQRTEQGDSAMYLCATKPGRQETQYFGPGTRLLVL.

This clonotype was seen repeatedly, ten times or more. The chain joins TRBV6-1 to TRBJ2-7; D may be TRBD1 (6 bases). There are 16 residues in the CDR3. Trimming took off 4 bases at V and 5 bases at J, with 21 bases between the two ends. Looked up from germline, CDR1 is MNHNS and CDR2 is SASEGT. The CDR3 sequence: CASSAQQGSYGNEQYF. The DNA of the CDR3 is TGTGCCAGCAGTGCCCAACAGGGTAGTTACGGGAACGAGCAGTACTTC.

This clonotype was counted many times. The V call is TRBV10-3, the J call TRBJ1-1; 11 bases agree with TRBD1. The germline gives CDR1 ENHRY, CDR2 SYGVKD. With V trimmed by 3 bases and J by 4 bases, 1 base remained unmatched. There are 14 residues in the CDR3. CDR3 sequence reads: CAISEGQGATEAFF. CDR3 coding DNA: TGTGCCATCAGTGAAGGACAGGGGGCCACTGAAGCTTTCTTT.

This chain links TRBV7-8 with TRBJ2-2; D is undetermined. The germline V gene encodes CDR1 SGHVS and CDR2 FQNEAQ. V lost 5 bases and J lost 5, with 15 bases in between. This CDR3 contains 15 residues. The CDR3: CASSRVVMGTGELFF. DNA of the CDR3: TGTGCCAGCAGCCGCGTGGTTATGGGTACCGGGGAGCTGTTTTTT.

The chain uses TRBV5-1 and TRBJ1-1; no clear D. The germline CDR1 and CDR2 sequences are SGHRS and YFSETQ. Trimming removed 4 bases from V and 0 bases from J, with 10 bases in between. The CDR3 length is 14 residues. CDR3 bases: TGCGCCAGCAGCCTTACTGCTGTGAACACTGAAGCTTTCTTT. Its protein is CASSLTAVNTEAFF.

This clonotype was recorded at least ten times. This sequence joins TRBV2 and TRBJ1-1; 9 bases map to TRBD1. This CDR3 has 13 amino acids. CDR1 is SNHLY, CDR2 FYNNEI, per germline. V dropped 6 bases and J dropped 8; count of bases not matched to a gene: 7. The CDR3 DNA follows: TGTGCCAGCAGCCTACAGGGGGCGGGGGAAGCTTTCTTT. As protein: CASSLQGAGEAFF.

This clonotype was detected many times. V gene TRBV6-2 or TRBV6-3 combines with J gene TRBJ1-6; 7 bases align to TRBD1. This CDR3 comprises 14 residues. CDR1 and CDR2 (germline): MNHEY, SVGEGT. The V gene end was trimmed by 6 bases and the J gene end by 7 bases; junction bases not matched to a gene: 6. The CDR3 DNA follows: TGTGCCAGCAGCGCGACAGGGCCGAATTCACCCCTCCACTTT. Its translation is CASSATGPNSPLHF.

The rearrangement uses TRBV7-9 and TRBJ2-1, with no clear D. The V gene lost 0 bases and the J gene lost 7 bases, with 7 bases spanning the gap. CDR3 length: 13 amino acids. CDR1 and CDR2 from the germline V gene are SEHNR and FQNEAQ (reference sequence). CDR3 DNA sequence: TGTGCCAGCAGCTTAGCGAGCCATAATGAGCAGTTCTTC. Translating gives CASSLASHNEQFF.

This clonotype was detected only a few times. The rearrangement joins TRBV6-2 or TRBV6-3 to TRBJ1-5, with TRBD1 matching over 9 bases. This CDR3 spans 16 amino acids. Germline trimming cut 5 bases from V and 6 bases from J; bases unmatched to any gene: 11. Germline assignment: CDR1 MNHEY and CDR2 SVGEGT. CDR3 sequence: CASSAGTGLKSQPQHF. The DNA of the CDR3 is TGTGCCAGCAGTGCGGGGACAGGGCTCAAAAGTCAGCCCCAGCATTTT.

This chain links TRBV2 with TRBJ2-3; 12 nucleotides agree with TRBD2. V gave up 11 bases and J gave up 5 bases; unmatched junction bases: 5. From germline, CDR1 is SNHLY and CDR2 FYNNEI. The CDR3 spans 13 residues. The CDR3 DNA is TGTGCCGGTGCTAGCGGGAGGGAAGATACGCAGTATTTT. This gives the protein CAGASGREDTQYF.

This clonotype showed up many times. The DNA of the CDR3 is TGCAGTGCTAGCAAAGGGACAGGGGACGCGAGCAATCAGCCCCAGCATTTT. It is translated as CSASKGTGDASNQPQHF. The V call is TRBV20-1, the J call TRBJ1-5, with 10 bases aligning to TRBD1. This CDR3 has 17 amino acids. V trimming: 3 bases; J trimming: 1 base; junction bases outside the gene matches: 9. Germline CDR1 and CDR2: DFQATT and SNEGSKA (reference sequence).

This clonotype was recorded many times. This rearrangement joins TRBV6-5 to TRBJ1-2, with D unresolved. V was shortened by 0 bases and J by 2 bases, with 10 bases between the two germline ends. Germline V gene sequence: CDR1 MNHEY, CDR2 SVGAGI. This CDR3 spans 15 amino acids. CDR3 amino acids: CASSYSIGGNYGYTF. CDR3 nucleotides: TGTGCCAGCAGTTACTCGATTGGCGGAAACTATGGCTACACCTTC.

The CDR3 spells CASSQVRGDSHYGYTF. The DNA for the CDR3 is TGTGCCAGCAGCCAAGTACGAGGCGACAGTCACTATGGCTACACCTTC. The chain joins TRBV14 to TRBJ1-2; TRBD1 might be the D (5 bases). Germline-derived CDR1 and CDR2 are SGHDN and FVKESK. V was clipped by 1 base and J by 3 bases, with 15 bases between them. The CDR3 sequence is 16 residues long.

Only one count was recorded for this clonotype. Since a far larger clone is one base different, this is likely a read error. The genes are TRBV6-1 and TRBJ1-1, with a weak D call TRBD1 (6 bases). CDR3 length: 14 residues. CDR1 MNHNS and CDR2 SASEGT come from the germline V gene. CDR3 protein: CASSTRGAGTGAFF. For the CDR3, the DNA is TGTGCCAGCAGTACCAGGGGAGCTGGCACTGGAGCTTTCTTT.

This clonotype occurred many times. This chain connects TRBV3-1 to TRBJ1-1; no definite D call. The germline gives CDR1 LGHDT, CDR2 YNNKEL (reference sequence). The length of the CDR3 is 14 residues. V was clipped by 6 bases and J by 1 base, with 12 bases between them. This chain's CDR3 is CASSQYGANTEAFF. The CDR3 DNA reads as TGTGCCAGCAGTCAGTACGGCGCGAACACTGAAGCTTTCTTT.

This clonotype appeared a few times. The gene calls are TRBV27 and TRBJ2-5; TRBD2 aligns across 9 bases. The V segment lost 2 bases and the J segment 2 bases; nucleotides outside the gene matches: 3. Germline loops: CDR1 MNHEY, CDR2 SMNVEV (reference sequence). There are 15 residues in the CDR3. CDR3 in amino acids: CASSLAGGEQETQYF. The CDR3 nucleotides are TGTGCCAGCAGTTTAGCGGGAGGGGAACAAGAGACCCAGTACTTC.

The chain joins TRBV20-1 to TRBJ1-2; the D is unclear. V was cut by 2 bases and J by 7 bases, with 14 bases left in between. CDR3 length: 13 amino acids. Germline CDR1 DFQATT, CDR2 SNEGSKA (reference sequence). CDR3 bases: TGCAGTGCTAGAACATCCCAGCGGGGTGGCTACACCTTC. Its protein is CSARTSQRGGYTF.

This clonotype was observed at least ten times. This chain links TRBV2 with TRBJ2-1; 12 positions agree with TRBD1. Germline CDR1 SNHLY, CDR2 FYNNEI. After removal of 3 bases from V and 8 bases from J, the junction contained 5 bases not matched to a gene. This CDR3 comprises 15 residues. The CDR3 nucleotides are TGTGCCAGCAGTGAGACGGGACAGGGGGCGCATGAGCAGTTCTTC. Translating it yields CASSETGQGAHEQFF.

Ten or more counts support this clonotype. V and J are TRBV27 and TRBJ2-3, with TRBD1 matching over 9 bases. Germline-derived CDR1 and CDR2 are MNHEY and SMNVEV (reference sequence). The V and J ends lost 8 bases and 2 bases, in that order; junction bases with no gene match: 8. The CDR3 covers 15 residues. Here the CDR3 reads CASGTGKTLTDTQYF. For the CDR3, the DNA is TGTGCCAGCGGGACAGGGAAAACTCTCACAGATACGCAGTATTTT.

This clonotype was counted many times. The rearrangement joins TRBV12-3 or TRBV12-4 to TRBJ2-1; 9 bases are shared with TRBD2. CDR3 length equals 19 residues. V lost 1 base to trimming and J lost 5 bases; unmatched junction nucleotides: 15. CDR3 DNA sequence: TGTGCCAGCAGTTTAGATTCCTCTTGGCGGGAGGGTCTCAACAATGAGCAGTTCTTC. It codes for CASSLDSSWREGLNNEQFF.

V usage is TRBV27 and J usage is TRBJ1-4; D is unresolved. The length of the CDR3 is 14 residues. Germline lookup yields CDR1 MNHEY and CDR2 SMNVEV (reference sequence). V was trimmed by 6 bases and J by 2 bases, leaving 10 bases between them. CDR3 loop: CASRGPGTNEKLFF. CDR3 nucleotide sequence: TGTGCCAGCAGAGGGCCAGGTACTAATGAAAAACTGTTTTTT.

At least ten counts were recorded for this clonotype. In DNA, the CDR3 is TGTGCCAGCAGATACCGGCCGGGACAGGGGCGTGAGACCCAGTACTTC. Its translation: CASRYRPGQGRETQYF. V is TRBV28 and J is TRBJ2-5; TRBD1 agrees at 10 bases. J lost 5 bases, V lost 6 bases, and 12 bases had no gene match. The CDR3 loop spans 16 amino acids. CDR1 and CDR2 from the germline V gene are MDHEN and SYDVKM.

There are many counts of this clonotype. The CDR3 sequence: CASSRDSYGETQYF. The CDR3, as DNA: TGTGCCAGCAGTCGGGACAGCTACGGAGAGACCCAGTACTTC. The chain joins TRBV6-1 to TRBJ2-5, with 7 bases that match TRBD1. Germline-derived CDR1 and CDR2 are MNHNS and SASEGT. Trimming cost V 5 bases and J 4 bases; bases outside gene matches: 7. There are 14 residues in the CDR3.

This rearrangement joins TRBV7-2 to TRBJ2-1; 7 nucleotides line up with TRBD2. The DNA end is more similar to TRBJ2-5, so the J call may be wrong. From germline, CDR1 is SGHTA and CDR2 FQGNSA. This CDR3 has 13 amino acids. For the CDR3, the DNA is TGTGCCAGTCTCGGCGGGAGTAGAGAGACCCAGTACTTC. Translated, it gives CASLGGSRETQYF.

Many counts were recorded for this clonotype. CDR3 nucleotides: TGCAGCGTTCACCTCGGGACAGGGGGAAACTATGGCTACACCTTC. Translated, it gives CSVHLGTGGNYGYTF. The rearrangement uses TRBV29-1 and TRBJ1-2, with 11 bases matching TRBD1. After removal of 5 bases from V and 2 bases from J, the junction contained 7 bases not matched to a gene. CDR3 length: 15 amino acids. Per germline, CDR1 SQVTM and CDR2 ANQGSEA.